The sequence of this T cell receptor (beta chain) was determined in a study of spatial heterogeneity in lung cancer. TCRdb independently ran MiXCR on the 5' RACE reads; one entry per CDR3 protein. The repertoire holds thousands of distinct CDR3 sequences, with just over 7% as singletons. The CDR3 sequence is 13 residues long. Germline V gene sequence: CDR1 LNHDA, CDR2 SQIVND (reference sequence). Trimming removed 5 bases from V and 1 base from J, with 6 bases in between. By sample share, this clonotype is medium-sized. Time point of the sample: sample taken at primary tumor resection. Material for sequencing was whole RNA from tumor, nontumor lung or frozen PBMC, left unsorted.

V is TRBV19 and J is TRBJ1-5; TRBD1 might be the D (5 bases). The sequence was obtained from a female donor with early-stage non-small cell lung cancer. The material sequenced was normal lung tissue next to the tumor, taken at surgery. The CDR3 here is CASSGDSNQPQHF. The CDR3 region has the DNA TGTGCCAGTAGTGGGGACAGCAATCAGCCCCAGCATTTT.